Following are 18 T cell receptor beta chains from one sample sequenced in a study of blood T cell repertoires in COVID-19. Sequencing used immunoSEQ multiplex PCR; TCRdb keeps in-frame clones, though not all of them. The sample has approximately 430,000 clones; roughly 88% are singletons. Sequences were obtained from peripheral blood. These receptors all stem from a woman younger than 45 with active or convalescent COVID-19.

This chain links TRBV19 with TRBJ1-1; TRBD1 is a possible D gene (6 bases). From germline, CDR1 is LNHDA and CDR2 SQIVND (reference sequence). This CDR3 is built from 13 residues. Trimming removed 9 bases at V and 0 bases at J, with 11 bases between. CDR3 residues: CASAGALNTEAFF. CDR3 sequence (DNA): TGTGCCAGCGCAGGGGCCTTGAACACTGAAGCTTTCTTT. The full variable domain, with the rest looked up from reference TRBV19 and TRBJ1-1, is DGGITQSPKYLFRKEGQNVTLSCEQNLNHDAMYWYRQDPGQGLRLIYYSQIVNDFQKGDIAEGYSVSREKKESFPLTVTSAQKNPTAFYLCASAGALNTEAFFGQGTRLTVV.

The chain joins TRBV7-6 to TRBJ2-3, with 12 bases that match TRBD2. This CDR3 is built from 17 residues. V lost 1 base to trimming and J lost 4 bases; unmatched junction nucleotides: 6. Germline V gene sequence: CDR1 SGHVS, CDR2 FNYEAQ. The CDR3 DNA reads as TGTGCCAGCAGCTTAGTCGCTAGCGGGAGGGGGGCAGATACGCAGTATTTT. Protein sequence: CASSLVASGRGADTQYF.

The V and J genes are TRBV7-9 and TRBJ2-7, with 8 bases fitting TRBD2. Germline trimming cut 4 bases from V and 6 bases from J; bases unmatched to any gene: 5. Per the germline V gene, CDR1 is SEHNR and CDR2 is FQNEAQ (reference sequence). This CDR3 contains 13 residues. The CDR3 nucleotides are TGTGCCAGCAGCTCCCCGGGGGGGACCGAGCAGTACTTC. Its protein product is CASSSPGGTEQYF. Looking up the rest from reference TRBV7-9 and TRBJ2-7 gives the full variable domain: DTGVSQNPRHKITKRGQNVTFRCDPISEHNRLYWYRQTLGQGPEFLTYFQNEAQLEKSRLLSDRFSAERPKGSFSTLEIQRTEQGDSAMYLCASSSPGGTEQYFGPGTRLTVT.

The chain recombines TRBV9 with TRBJ2-3; 7 nucleotides line up with TRBD2. CDR1 is SGDLS and CDR2 is YYNGEE in the germline V gene. The length of the CDR3 is 17 residues. Trimming cost V 3 bases and J 0 bases; bases outside gene matches: 10. This CDR3 reads CASSGGTASGSTDTQYF. The CDR3 DNA follows: TGTGCCAGCAGCGGGGGTACGGCTAGCGGTAGCACAGATACGCAGTATTTT. The variable domain in full, with the rest retrieved from reference TRBV9 and TRBJ2-3, is DSGVTQTPKHLITATGQRVTLRCSPRSGDLSVYWYQQSLDQGLQFLIQYYNGEERAKGNILERFSAQQFPDLHSELNLSSLELGDSALYFCASSGGTASGSTDTQYFGPGTRLTVL.

The chain carries TRBV5-1 and TRBJ1-1; possibly TRBD1 for D (5 bases). From germline, CDR1 is SGHRS and CDR2 YFSETQ. Deletions cut 4 bases from V and 5 bases from J, with 15 bases between. There are 14 residues in the CDR3. The CDR3 sequence: CASSRLGGTTEAFF. The CDR3 DNA sequence: TGCGCCAGCAGCCGCTTGGGGGGTACTACTGAAGCTTTCTTT.

The chain carries TRBV5-1 and TRBJ2-3; 8 positions match TRBD1. The CDR3 covers 14 residues. With V trimmed by 3 bases and J by 2 bases, 2 bases remained unmatched. Germline V gene lookup returns CDR1 SGHRS and CDR2 YFSETQ. The DNA for the CDR3 is TGCGCCAGCAGCTACAGGGGGGCCACAGATACGCAGTATTTT. Translation gives CASSYRGATDTQYF.

The gene calls are TRBV6-6 and TRBJ1-2; possible D gene TRBD1, 6 bases. Germline loops: CDR1 MNHNY, CDR2 SVGAGI (reference sequence). Trimming left V 6 bases short and J 2 bases short, with 16 bases between. CDR3 length: 15 amino acids. The chain's CDR3 is CASRHSGHFNYGYTF. The CDR3 nucleotides are TGTGCCAGCAGGCATTCGGGACACTTCAACTATGGCTACACCTTC.

This sequence joins TRBV30 and TRBJ1-1, with D possibly TRBD1 on 5 matching bases. The CDR3 loop spans 15 amino acids. The germline V and J ends were trimmed by 2 bases and 0 bases, with 13 bases remaining between them. Germline CDR1 and CDR2: GTSNPN and SVGIG (reference sequence). CDR3 sequence: CAWSLTGRMNTEAFF. The CDR3 DNA reads TGTGCCTGGAGTTTAACAGGTCGCATGAACACTGAAGCTTTCTTT. Looking up the rest from reference TRBV30 and TRBJ1-1 gives the full variable domain: SQTIHQWPATLVQPVGSPLSLECTVEGTSNPNLYWYRQAAGRGLQLLFYSVGIGQISSEVPQNLSASRPQDRQFILSSKKLLLSDSGFYLCAWSLTGRMNTEAFFGQGTRLTVV.

This chain links TRBV19 with TRBJ1-3; the D is unclear. The CDR3 spans 16 residues. The V and J ends lost 4 bases and 1 base respectively, with 14 bases between them. Germline CDR1 is LNHDA and CDR2 is SQIVND (reference sequence). CDR3 sequence (DNA): TGTGCCAGTAGTAATCCGGTCCGGGTTTCTGGAAACACCATATATTTT. This sequence encodes CASSNPVRVSGNTIYF. Based on the CDR3 plus reference TRBV19 and TRBJ1-3, the full variable domain is DGGITQSPKYLFRKEGQNVTLSCEQNLNHDAMYWYRQDPGQGLRLIYYSQIVNDFQKGDIAEGYSVSREKKESFPLTVTSAQKNPTAFYLCASSNPVRVSGNTIYFGEGSWLTVV.

The chain employs TRBV11-3 and TRBJ2-7; 12 positions agree with TRBD2. The trim removed 5 bases at V and 0 bases at J, leaving 8 bases unmatched. Germline values: CDR1 SGHNT, CDR2 YENEEA. This CDR3 region has 17 residues. CDR3 coding DNA: TGTGCCAGCAGCCACACCGGGACTAGCGGGTCCTCCTACGAGCAGTACTTC. Protein: CASSHTGTSGSSYEQYF.

This sequence joins TRBV5-8 and TRBJ1-4; D not resolved. V lost 0 bases and J lost 5, with 11 bases in between. The length of the CDR3 is 15 residues. Germline CDR1 is SGHTS and CDR2 is YDEGEE. The CDR3 sequence is CASSLGSSQNEKLFF. CDR3 bases: TGTGCCAGCAGCTTGGGATCGTCTCAGAATGAAAAACTGTTTTTT.

The CDR3 region has the DNA TGTGCCAGCAGGGCACAGGGATACAATGAGCAGTTCTTC. This sequence encodes CASRAQGYNEQFF. V is TRBV2 and J is TRBJ2-1; D may be TRBD1 (6 bases). The germline CDR1 and CDR2 sequences are SNHLY and FYNNEI. This CDR3 region has 13 residues. V lost 6 bases and J 4 bases, leaving 10 bases between the germline ends. The whole variable domain, remainder taken from reference TRBV2 and TRBJ2-1, is EPEVTQTPSHQVTQMGQEVILRCVPISNHLYFYWYRQILGQKVEFLVSFYNNEISEKSEIFDDQFSVERPDGSNFTLKIRSTKLEDSAMYFCASRAQGYNEQFFGPGTRLTVL.

The genes are TRBV5-1 and TRBJ2-2; 9 positions match TRBD1. There are 14 residues in the CDR3. Looked up from germline, CDR1 is SGHRS and CDR2 is YFSETQ. The V segment lost 8 bases and the J segment 3 bases; nucleotides outside the gene matches: 5. The CDR3 DNA reads as TGCGCCAGTACCGGACAGGGGTACACCGGGGAGCTGTTTTTT. This codes for CASTGQGYTGELFF.

The V gene is TRBV25-1, the J gene TRBJ1-2, with 7 bases aligning to TRBD1. Germline CDR1 is MGHDK and CDR2 is SYGVNS. This CDR3 has 16 residues. V was pared by 5 bases and J by 3 bases, with 12 bases of the junction left unmatched. The CDR3 loop reads CASSPWDSKVDYGYTF. The CDR3 bases are TGTGCCAGCAGTCCGTGGGACAGTAAGGTAGACTATGGCTACACCTTC.

The chain joins TRBV3-1 (or the pseudogene TRBV3-2) to TRBJ1-1, with a weak D call TRBD1 (6 bases). Per the germline V gene, CDR1 is LGHDT and CDR2 is YNNKEL (reference sequence). CDR3 length: 14 residues. The V end lost 8 bases, the J end lost 1 base, and 14 bases lay between the germline ends. The CDR3 DNA sequence: TGTGCCAGCGGCGGGGGCCAGCAGAACACTGAAGCTTTCTTT. Its translation: CASGGGQQNTEAFF.

The genes are TRBV18 and TRBJ2-3; 9 bases line up with TRBD1. The germline gives CDR1 KGHSH, CDR2 LQKENI. There are 15 residues in the CDR3. V gave up 0 bases and J gave up 7 bases; unmatched junction bases: 5. The CDR3, as DNA: TGTGCCAGCTCACCACCGGGACAGGGACGGTATACGCAGTATTTT. It translates to CASSPPGQGRYTQYF.

V is TRBV4-2 and J is TRBJ1-1; 11 bases line up with TRBD1. CDR3 length: 16 amino acids. CDR1 and CDR2 from the germline V gene are LGHNA and YNFKEQ. Trimming took 0 bases from V and 1 from J; bases not matched to a gene: 1. CDR3 protein: CASSQDGTGGNTEAFF. CDR3 in DNA: TGTGCCAGCAGCCAAGACGGGACAGGGGGGAACACTGAAGCTTTCTTT.

V usage is TRBV2 and J usage is TRBJ2-4, with a possible D match to TRBD1 (5 bases). Trimming cost V 6 bases and J 5 bases, with 17 bases left between them. Germline V gene sequence: CDR1 SNHLY, CDR2 FYNNEI. CDR3 length: 15 amino acids. The CDR3 nucleotides read TGTGCCAGCAGATTAGAGACAGTATTAGAAAACATTCAGTACTTC. This gives the protein CASRLETVLENIQYF.